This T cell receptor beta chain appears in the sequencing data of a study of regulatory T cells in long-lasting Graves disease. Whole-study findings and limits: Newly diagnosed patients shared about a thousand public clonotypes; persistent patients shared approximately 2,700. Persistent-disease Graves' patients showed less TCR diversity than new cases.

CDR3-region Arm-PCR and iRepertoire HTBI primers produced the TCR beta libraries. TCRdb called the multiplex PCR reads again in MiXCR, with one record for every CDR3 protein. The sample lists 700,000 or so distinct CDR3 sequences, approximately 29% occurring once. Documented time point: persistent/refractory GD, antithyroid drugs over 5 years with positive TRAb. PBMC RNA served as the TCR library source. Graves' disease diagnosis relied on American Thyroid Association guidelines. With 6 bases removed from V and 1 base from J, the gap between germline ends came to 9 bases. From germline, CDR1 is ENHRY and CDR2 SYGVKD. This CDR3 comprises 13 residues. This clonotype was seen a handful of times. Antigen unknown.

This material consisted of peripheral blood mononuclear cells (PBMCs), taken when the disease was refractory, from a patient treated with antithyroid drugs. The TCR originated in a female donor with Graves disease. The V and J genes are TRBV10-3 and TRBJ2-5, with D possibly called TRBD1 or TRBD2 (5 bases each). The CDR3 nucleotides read TGTGCCATCAGCTGGGACGCCCAAGAGACCCAGTACTTC. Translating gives CAISWDAQETQYF.